This TCR beta chain was obtained from a study of blood T cell repertoires in COVID-19. About the study: Sites in the United States, Italy and Spain provided acute and convalescent COVID-19 samples. The analysed material was cDNA or gDNA that came from T cells, B-cell-depleted T cells, or PBMCs.

Trimming stripped 1 base from V and 1 base from J, with 10 bases between. CDR1 and CDR2 from the germline V gene are SGHRS and YFSETQ. The CDR3 consists of 15 residues. Authors' methods: Estimation of nucleated cell counts relied on the amplification of reference gene primers. Libraries were prepared by immunoSEQ multiplex PCR; TCRdb keeps only in-frame clonotypes and omits some of them. V and J calls and clone size are copied from that table; D and trimming were computed from the DNA. Found here are 25,000 or so clones, about 90% of them singletons; the top ten hold roughly 2.8%. This receptor was obtained from a human donor in a cohort sampled during active COVID-19. The sequencing sample was made of peripheral blood. The V call is TRBV5-1, the J call TRBJ2-3; D uncertain. Here the CDR3 reads CASSLFTLRTDTQYF. The CDR3 DNA follows: TGCGCCAGCAGCTTGTTCACTCTTCGCACAGATACGCAGTATTTT.